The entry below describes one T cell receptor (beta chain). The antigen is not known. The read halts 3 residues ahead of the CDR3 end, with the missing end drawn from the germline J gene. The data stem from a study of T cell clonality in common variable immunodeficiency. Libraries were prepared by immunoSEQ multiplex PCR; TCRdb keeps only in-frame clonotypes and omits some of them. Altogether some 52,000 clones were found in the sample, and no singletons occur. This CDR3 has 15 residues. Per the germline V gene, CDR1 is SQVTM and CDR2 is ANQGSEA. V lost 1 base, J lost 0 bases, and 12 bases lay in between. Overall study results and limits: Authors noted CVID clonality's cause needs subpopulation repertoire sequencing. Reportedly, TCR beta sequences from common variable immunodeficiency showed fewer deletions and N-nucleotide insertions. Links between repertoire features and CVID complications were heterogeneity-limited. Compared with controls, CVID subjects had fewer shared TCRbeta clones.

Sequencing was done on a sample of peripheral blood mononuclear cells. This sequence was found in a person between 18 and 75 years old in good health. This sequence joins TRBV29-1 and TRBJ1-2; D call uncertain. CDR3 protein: CSVEAFTGANYGYTF. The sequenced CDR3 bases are TGCAGCGTTGAAGCTTTCACCGGTGCTAACTATGGC.